The subject of this entry is one TCR beta chain. Its cognate antigen is unknown. The data are from a study of vaccination and CD4 T cells after COVID-19. Study-wide context: There were two doses of either BNT162b2 or mRNA-1273 vaccine given to participants. Investigators drew the post-COVID samples a median roughly 99 days after diagnosis, with a range of 35 to 161. The peptides that stimulated the cells were overlapping spike peptides from SARS-CoV-2, HCoV-NL63, HCoV-OC43 and HCoV-229E. Study-wide findings and caveats: Spike mono-reactivity was found in 304 of the 307 vaccine-specific clones identified in convalescent patients.

Researchers used the Oncomine TCR Beta short-read assay to sequence DNA from cultured CD4+ T cells. One entry per CDR3 protein, called by TCRdb with MiXCR from the PCR reads. The repertoire has approximately 25,000 distinct CDR3 sequences, 25% to 30% of them found once; the top ten carry around 7.5%. Time point in this sample: late sampling 161 to 241 days after vaccination in three convalescent patients. Treatment given: roughly 10-day PBMC culture with coronavirus spike peptide pools or control peptides (ViraFEST assay). The CDR3 spans 15 residues. The V gene lost 5 bases and the J gene lost 7 bases, with 22 bases spanning the gap. Germline CDR1 reads SGHNT; CDR2 reads YYREEE (reference sequence).

The sample consisted of CD4+ T cells from blood, cultured in vitro, taken about 7 months after SARS-CoV-2 vaccination. This TCR was recovered from a human donor who had recovered from COVID-19. The gene calls are TRBV5-4 and TRBJ2-7; tentative D call: TRBD1 (6 bases). CDR3 sequence reads: CASRSPDSAPGEQYF. The CDR3 bases are TGTGCCAGCAGATCCCCGGACAGCGCTCCGGGAGAGCAGTACTTC.